This note documents a single TCR beta chain sequence. This sample stems from a study of shared clonotypes between healthy human individuals. The CD4+ fraction was divided into a CD45RA+ naive subset and a CD45RA-negative memory subset. CDR3 length equals 14 residues. Trimming removed 6 bases at V and 4 bases at J, with 14 bases between. The germline V gene encodes CDR1 MGHRA and CDR2 YSYEKL. Clones were sequenced by immunoSEQ multiplex PCR, and TCRdb holds only the in-frame ones, with some missing. Of about 2.5 million clones listed, just under 95% are singletons. V usage is TRBV4-1 and J usage is TRBJ2-3; D ambiguous. Input material: naive CD4+ T cells from PBMCs. Subset noted: CD45RA+ positively selected. This clonotype originated in a young man in good health. Some clones in this sample may be carry-over from other donors' samples. The CDR3 bases are TGCGCCAGCAGAAGTTGGTCTATCCCAGATACGCAGTATTTT. This codes for CASRSWSIPDTQYF.